This TCR beta chain was recovered during a study of vaccination and CD4 T cells after COVID-19. Background on the study: Stimulation used overlapping spike peptides from SARS-CoV-2, HCoV-NL63, HCoV-OC43 and HCoV-229E.

CDR3 size: 16 residues. CDR1 is MNHEY, CDR2 SVGAGI, per germline. The germline V and J ends were trimmed by 6 bases and 4 bases, with 21 bases remaining between them. CD4+ T cells that had been cultured provided DNA sequenced with the Oncomine TCR Beta short-read assay. TCRdb redid the calling of the PCR reads with MiXCR, one entry per CDR3 protein. The sample has 10,000 or so distinct CDR3 sequences, 60% to 70% seen once. To note about this clonotype: The target antigen is unknown.

The treatment: 10-day PBMC culture with coronavirus spike peptide pools or control peptides (ViraFEST assay). This chain links TRBV6-5 with TRBJ1-2; unclear D gene. Sequenced material: CD4+ T cells from blood, cultured in vitro. The clonotype originates from a human donor who had recovered from COVID-19. CDR3 nucleotides: TGTGCCAGCAGCTCCTCGACACCTAGCCCTCCCTATGGCTACACCTTC. It specifies CASSSSTPSPPYGYTF.